Below, 17 T cell receptor beta chains from the same sample are listed, as sequenced in a study of blood T cell repertoires in COVID-19. The method was immunoSEQ multiplex PCR; TCRdb's version includes in-frame clones alone and lacks a portion of them. The table includes about 430,000 clones, around 89% detected once. Source material: PBMCs or T cells enriched from blood (not recorded which). The receptors derive from a woman under 40 with acute COVID-19.

The chain recombines TRBV5-1 with TRBJ1-2; D is undetermined. CDR1 is SGHRS, CDR2 YFSETQ, per germline. The CDR3 sequence is 14 residues long. Between the trimmed V and J ends, which lost 0 bases and 2 bases, there was a span of 8 bases. In DNA form, the CDR3 reads TGCGCCAGCAGCTTGGCCGAGTTCAACTATGGCTACACCTTC. It encodes CASSLAEFNYGYTF.

V usage is TRBV29-1 and J usage is TRBJ1-1; the D is unclear. The CDR3 consists of 10 residues. The germline V gene encodes CDR1 SQVTM and CDR2 ANQGSEA. Deletions cut 8 bases from V and 1 base from J, with 5 bases between. Written as DNA, the CDR3 is TGCAGCCTCGGGAACACTGAAGCTTTCTTT. Protein sequence: CSLGNTEAFF.

The rearrangement links TRBV10-2 to TRBJ1-1; D is ambiguous. Germline V gives CDR1 WSHSY, CDR2 SAAADI. The CDR3 runs 12 residues. The V end was cut by 5 bases, the J end by 7 bases, with 11 bases between. The CDR3 reads CASSSIQVEAFF. The CDR3 DNA reads TGCGCCAGCAGTTCCATACAAGTTGAAGCTTTCTTT.

CDR3 amino acids: CASSRGWTGSDTQYF. The CDR3 coding sequence is TGTGCCAGCAGCAGGGGGTGGACAGGGTCAGATACGCAGTATTTT. The chain carries TRBV7-9 and TRBJ2-3, with 8 nucleotides matching TRBD1. CDR1 and CDR2 (germline): SEHNR, FQNEAQ (reference sequence). V lost 5 bases to trimming and J lost 4 bases; unmatched junction nucleotides: 8. The CDR3 length is 15 residues.

The CDR3 loop reads CASSEAGGLETEAFF. Written as DNA, the CDR3 is TGTGCCAGCAGTGAAGCAGGGGGCCTGGAGACTGAAGCTTTCTTT. This chain joins TRBV6-1 and TRBJ1-1, with 7 bases lining up with TRBD1. Germline assignment: CDR1 MNHNS and CDR2 SASEGT. There are 15 residues in the CDR3. V gave up 0 bases and J gave up 5 bases; unmatched junction bases: 6.

The rearrangement joins TRBV5-1 to TRBJ2-5; D gene uncertain. V lost 0 bases and J lost 2, with 8 bases in between. The CDR3 is 14 residues long. CDR1 SGHRS and CDR2 YFSETQ come from the germline V gene. CDR3 amino acids: CASSLVPGQETQYF. As DNA, the CDR3 is TGCGCCAGCAGCTTGGTTCCAGGACAAGAGACCCAGTACTTC.

The chain recombines TRBV7-9 with TRBJ1-4; TRBD1 matches at 7 bases. V lost 4 bases to trimming and J lost 0 bases; unmatched junction nucleotides: 11. This CDR3 has 18 amino acids. Germline CDR1 reads SEHNR; CDR2 reads FQNEAQ (reference sequence). The CDR3 loop is CASSSSRTGFSTNEKLFF. For the CDR3, the DNA is TGTGCCAGCAGCTCTAGCCGGACAGGTTTTTCAACTAATGAAAAACTGTTTTTT. Full variable domain (outside the CDR3, taken from reference TRBV7-9 and TRBJ1-4): DTGVSQNPRHKITKRGQNVTFRCDPISEHNRLYWYRQTLGQGPEFLTYFQNEAQLEKSRLLSDRFSAERPKGSFSTLEIQRTEQGDSAMYLCASSSSRTGFSTNEKLFFGSGTQLSVL.

The CDR3 DNA sequence: TGCAGTGCCACAGGGAACACTGAAGCTTTCTTT. Translated, it gives CSATGNTEAFF. The chain carries TRBV20-1 and TRBJ1-1; D possibly corresponds to TRBD1 (5 bases). Germline lookup yields CDR1 DFQATT and CDR2 SNEGSKA (reference sequence). The CDR3 runs 11 residues. V was cut by 6 bases and J by 1 base, with 6 bases left in between.

This chain connects TRBV7-8 to TRBJ1-1; D is unclear. Germline-derived CDR1 and CDR2 are SGHVS and FQNEAQ. This CDR3 has 13 residues. Trimming took off 6 bases at V and 1 base at J, with 9 bases between the two ends. CDR3 DNA: TGTGCCAGCAGGATAGGGAGGAACACTGAAGCTTTCTTT. Protein: CASRIGRNTEAFF.

The chain has TRBV11-2 and TRBJ2-7; D perhaps matches TRBD2 (5 bases). Germline CDR1 reads SGHAT; CDR2 reads FQNNGV. The CDR3 runs to 15 residues. V lost 4 bases and J lost 1, with 14 bases in between. In DNA form, the CDR3 reads TGTGCCAGCAGCTCCCGGACTGGAGGATCCTACGAGCAGTACTTC. Translation gives CASSSRTGGSYEQYF.

The rearrangement links TRBV19 to TRBJ1-2; 7 bases map to TRBD1. Losses at the gene ends were 10 bases for V and 4 bases for J; bases not matched to a gene: 6. This CDR3 is 12 amino acids long. Germline assignment: CDR1 LNHDA and CDR2 SQIVND (reference sequence). DNA of the CDR3: TGTGCCACCAAGGACAGGTCCTATGGCTACACCTTC. This gives the protein CATKDRSYGYTF.

Only a few counts were recorded for this clone. This chain links TRBV11-2 with TRBJ2-1, with D possibly being TRBD2 (7 bases). The CDR3 has 18 amino acids. Germline V gene sequence: CDR1 SGHAT, CDR2 FQNNGV. Trimming took off 3 bases at V and 0 bases at J, with 18 bases between the two ends. The CDR3 is CASSFPLGGGASYNEQFF. The CDR3 DNA sequence: TGTGCCAGCAGCTTCCCCCTTGGCGGGGGCGCCTCCTACAATGAGCAGTTCTTC.

This clone was detected once. The chain is built from TRBV2 and TRBJ2-7, with D perhaps TRBD1 (6 bases). Trimming removed 4 bases from V and 6 bases from J, with 16 bases in between. In germline, CDR1 is SNHLY, CDR2 FYNNEI. The CDR3 totals 14 residues. The CDR3 spells CASSGGPGPFEQYF. The DNA for the CDR3 is TGTGCCAGCAGTGGGGGGCCTGGCCCCTTCGAGCAGTACTTC.

This chain links TRBV7-3 with TRBJ1-3; tentative D call: TRBD1 (6 bases). Germline lookup yields CDR1 SGHTA and CDR2 FQGTGA. V gave up 5 bases and J gave up 6 bases, with 17 bases separating them. This CDR3 spans 15 amino acids. The CDR3 DNA reads TGTGCCAGCAGCAGAGGGCCAGGGGCTGAAAACACCATATATTTT. As protein: CASSRGPGAENTIYF.

Concerning this clone: Other DNA sequences from this sample encode an identical CDR3 as well. The V call is TRBV12-3 or TRBV12-4, the J call TRBJ1-1; perhaps TRBD1 as D (5 bases). CDR3 size: 12 residues. Trimming took off 2 bases at V and 7 bases at J, with 8 bases between the two ends. This chain's CDR3 is CASSLTGNEAFF. The CDR3 nucleotides are TGTGCCAGCAGTTTAACAGGAAATGAAGCTTTCTTT.

The V and J genes are TRBV5-1 and TRBJ1-1; D is perhaps TRBD1 (5 bases). V lost 3 bases to trimming and J lost 3 bases, with 12 bases between them. This CDR3 is built from 14 residues. Germline values: CDR1 SGHRS, CDR2 YFSETQ. CDR3 residues: CASSSWGVDTEAFF. The CDR3 DNA reads TGCGCCAGCAGCTCGTGGGGGGTTGACACTGAAGCTTTCTTT.

This clone has a single count. The V call is TRBV10-2, the J call TRBJ2-1, with 10 bases aligning to TRBD2. Germline CDR1 is WSHSY and CDR2 is SAAADI. The V and J ends lost 0 bases and 9 bases, in that order; junction bases with no gene match: 8. This CDR3 is built from 16 residues. The CDR3 loop is CASSESMSGGAVEQFF. As DNA, the CDR3 is TGCGCCAGCAGTGAGTCGATGAGCGGGGGGGCCGTTGAGCAGTTCTTC.